These T cell receptor beta chains were read from a single sample in a study of blood T cell repertoires in COVID-19. Libraries were prepared by immunoSEQ multiplex PCR; TCRdb keeps only in-frame clonotypes and omits some of them. The sample lists 200,000 to 250,000 clones, approximately 85% seen once, with roughly 7.6% in the top ten. The sequenced sample consisted of peripheral blood. The receptors come from a woman aged 45-65 years with active or convalescent COVID-19. CDR3s include the opening cysteine and the closing phenylalanine or tryptophan. A D gene is named only where the DNA matches it firmly. Expanded clones get a size class; other rows say once, few or many, or leave the size out.

d_call	clone_size	j_call	v_call	cdr3_aa	cdr3_nt
.	.	TRBJ1-1	TRBV6-6	CASSHPGGGGSTEAFF	TGTGCCAGCAGCCACCCCGGCGGGGGCGGATCCACTGAAGCTTTCTTT
.	.	TRBJ2-1	TRBV7-9	CASSLASGPLGEQFF	TGTGCCAGCAGCTTAGCTAGCGGTCCCCTGGGTGAGCAGTTCTTC
.	.	TRBJ1-1	TRBV18	CASSPPQNTEAFF	TGTGCCAGCTCACCACCCCAGAACACTGAAGCTTTCTTT
TRBD1	few	TRBJ1-6	TRBV6-5	CASSRTGDSPLHF	TGTGCCAGCAGTCGGACAGGGGATTCACCCCTCCACTTT
TRBD1	.	TRBJ2-2	TRBV5-1	CASTLGTGGTGELFF	TGCGCCAGCACCCTGGGGACAGGGGGCACCGGGGAGCTGTTTTTT
.	.	TRBJ1-4	TRBV28	CASSKSMPEEKLFF	TGTGCCAGCAGCAAGTCGATGCCGGAGGAAAAACTGTTTTTT
TRBD2	.	TRBJ2-7	TRBV2	CASREAGVSYEQYF	TGTGCCAGCAGAGAAGCGGGAGTCTCCTACGAGCAGTACTTC
TRBD1	.	TRBJ1-5	TRBV28	CASSTTGAPHQPQHF	TGTGCCAGCAGTACGACAGGGGCCCCCCATCAGCCCCAGCATTTT
.	.	TRBJ2-4	TRBV12-3/TRBV12-4	CASRQGVNIQYF	TGTGCCAGCAGACAGGGTGTAAACATTCAGTACTTC
.	.	TRBJ2-5	TRBV12-3/TRBV12-4	CASSQGNRETQYF	TGTGCCAGCAGTCAGGGAAATAGAGAGACCCAGTACTTC
TRBD2	.	TRBJ2-1	TRBV28	CASSLREGNNEQFF	TGTGCCAGCAGTTTAAGGGAGGGGAACAATGAGCAGTTCTTC
.	.	TRBJ2-1	TRBV1	CTSSQKHYQQFF	TGCACCAGCAGCCAAAAACACTACCAGCAGTTCTTC
.	.	TRBJ2-1	TRBV5-6	CASSFFQRTSSYNEQFF	TGTGCCAGCAGCTTTTTTCAGCGCACTAGCTCCTACAATGAGCAGTTCTTC
TRBD1	.	TRBJ1-4	TRBV6-6	CASSWGQGVEEKLFF	TGTGCCAGCAGTTGGGGACAGGGGGTGGAGGAAAAACTGTTTTTT
.	.	TRBJ1-5	TRBV5-4	CASSSGLGGNQPQHF	TGTGCCAGCAGCTCGGGCCTCGGGGGCAATCAGCCCCAGCATTTT
.	.	TRBJ2-2	TRBV5-6	CASSFSQENTGELFF	TGTGCCAGCAGCTTTTCTCAGGAGAACACCGGGGAGCTGTTTTTT
.	.	TRBJ1-5	TRBV6-6	CASSEQSNQPQHF	TGTGCCAGCAGCGAACAAAGCAATCAGCCCCAGCATTTT
TRBD2	.	TRBJ2-7	TRBV18	CASSPLAGDWYEQYF	TGTGCCAGCTCACCACTAGCGGGAGATTGGTACGAGCAGTACTTC
TRBD1	few	TRBJ1-4	TRBV10-3	CAISESRTGDEKLFF	TGTGCCATCAGTGAGAGTAGGACAGGGGACGAAAAACTGTTTTTT
.	few	TRBJ1-2	TRBV9	CASSPEGRSLGYTF	TGTGCCAGCAGCCCCGAGGGCCGGTCCCTCGGCTACACCTTC
.	.	TRBJ1-2	TRBV11-2	CASSLANRETYGYTF	TGTGCCAGCAGCTTAGCGAACAGGGAAACCTATGGCTACACCTTC
.	.	TRBJ1-5	TRBV7-9	CASSLAQGQQQPQHF	TGTGCCAGCAGCTTAGCACAGGGCCAACAACAGCCCCAGCATTTT
.	.	TRBJ1-2	TRBV28	CASGPGGGNYGYTF	TGTGCCAGTGGCCCCGGGGGGGGAAACTATGGCTACACCTTC
TRBD2	.	TRBJ2-1	TRBV5-1	CASSLVAGARNEQFF	TGCGCCAGCAGCTTGGTAGCGGGAGCACGCAATGAGCAGTTCTTC
.	.	TRBJ2-7	TRBV28	CASSPATQLQYF	TGTGCCAGCAGCCCAGCTACTCAACTACAGTACTTC
TRBD1	.	TRBJ1-1	TRBV5-1	CASSPLSGTGRTEAFF	TGCGCCAGCAGCCCTTTGTCTGGGACAGGGAGGACTGAAGCTTTCTTT
.	.	TRBJ1-2	TRBV2	CASSADKGGYTF	TGTGCCAGCAGTGCGGACAAGGGGGGCTACACCTTC
.	.	TRBJ1-3	TRBV10-2	CASSEYSGNTIYF	TGCGCCAGCAGTGAATACTCTGGAAACACCATATATTTT
TRBD1	.	TRBJ1-5	TRBV25-1	CASTTVANQGAGQPQHF	TGTGCCAGCACTACGGTCGCGAATCAGGGGGCAGGTCAGCCCCAGCATTTT
.	.	TRBJ2-2	TRBV24-1	CATLNSLPTGELFF	TGTGCCACCCTTAACTCGCTACCCACGGGGGAGCTGTTTTTT
TRBD2	.	TRBJ2-1	TRBV5-1	CASSLLAGGPGTYNEQFF	TGCGCCAGCAGCTTGCTAGCGGGAGGGCCAGGGACCTACAATGAGCAGTTCTTC
.	few	TRBJ1-3	TRBV28	CASSLAGAGNTIYF	TGTGCCAGCAGTTTAGCCGGGGCTGGAAACACCATATATTTT
TRBD2	.	TRBJ2-5	TRBV2	CASRGAMLAGDGLETQYF	TGTGCCAGCCGGGGGGCGATGCTAGCGGGAGATGGCTTGGAGACCCAGTACTTC
TRBD1	.	TRBJ1-2	TRBV10-3	CAISELRQGQGYGYTF	TGTGCCATCAGTGAACTCCGACAGGGTCAAGGCTATGGCTACACCTTC
TRBD1	.	TRBJ2-5	TRBV18	CASSGPGGPETQYF	TGTGCCAGCTCGGGACCAGGGGGCCCAGAGACCCAGTACTTC
.	.	TRBJ2-7	TRBV5-6	CASSHTSFHEQYF	TGTGCCAGCAGCCACACAAGTTTCCACGAGCAGTACTTC
.	once	TRBJ2-1	TRBV28	CASSTVRRVRDEQFF	TGTGCCAGCAGTACCGTGAGGCGTGTTCGGGATGAGCAGTTCTTC
TRBD2	.	TRBJ2-2	TRBV7-8	CASSRVPPAGGPTGELFF	TGTGCCAGCAGCCGAGTGCCCCCGGCGGGAGGGCCGACCGGGGAGCTGTTTTTT
.	.	TRBJ1-1	TRBV15	CATSRGRISPEAFF	TGTGCCACCAGCAGGGGGCGGATTAGCCCTGAAGCTTTCTTT
.	.	TRBJ2-3	TRBV24-1	CATMNGAGATTDTQYF	TGTGCCACCATGAACGGGGCGGGGGCCACCACAGATACGCAGTATTTT
TRBD1	once	TRBJ2-5	TRBV11-2	CASSAGQGPETQYF	TGTGCCAGCAGCGCGGGACAGGGGCCCGAGACCCAGTACTTC
.	.	TRBJ2-2	TRBV4-1	CASSQVGRSGELFF	TGCGCCAGCAGCCAAGTTGGGCGATCCGGGGAGCTGTTTTTT
.	once	TRBJ1-5	TRBV7-6	CASSSLGGISNQPQHF	TGTGCCAGCAGCTCTCTCGGAGGGATTAGCAATCAGCCCCAGCATTTT
.	.	TRBJ1-5	TRBV3-1/TRBV3-2	CASSQFRGFDQPQHF	TGTGCCAGCAGCCAATTCCGGGGATTCGATCAGCCCCAGCATTTT
.	.	TRBJ1-1	TRBV5-1	CASSLGASTANTEAFF	TGCGCCAGCAGCTTGGGGGCCAGTACGGCGAACACTGAAGCTTTCTTT
.	once	TRBJ2-2	TRBV24-1	CATSARNTGELFF	TGTGCCACCAGTGCTAGGAACACCGGGGAGCTGTTTTTT
TRBD2	.	TRBJ2-2	TRBV7-3	CASRRGDTGELFF	TGTGCCAGCAGGCGGGGGGACACCGGGGAGCTGTTTTTT
.	.	TRBJ2-2	TRBV18	CASSPGPGAGELFF	TGTGCCAGCTCACCGGGGCCTGGGGCCGGGGAGCTGTTTTTT
.	once	TRBJ2-1	TRBV7-3	CASSSGLVLDEQFF	TGTGCCAGCAGCTCGGGACTGGTTCTTGATGAGCAGTTCTTC
.	once	TRBJ1-1	TRBV3-1/TRBV3-2	CASSQDWGLVAEAFF	TGTGCCAGCAGCCAAGATTGGGGCTTGGTCGCTGAAGCTTTCTTT
TRBD1	.	TRBJ2-4	TRBV5-1	CASSLGDRAENIQYF	TGCGCCAGCAGCTTGGGGGACAGGGCAGAAAACATTCAGTACTTC
TRBD2	.	TRBJ2-3	TRBV12-5	CASGLVGQGGDTQYF	TGTGCTAGTGGTTTGGTGGGCCAGGGAGGGGATACGCAGTATTTT
.	.	TRBJ1-1	TRBV7-9	CATGGLLGTEAFF	TGTGCCACAGGCGGGCTTTTGGGGACTGAAGCTTTCTTT
TRBD1	.	TRBJ1-5	TRBV6-6	CASSYSRQGNQPQHF	TGTGCCAGCAGTTACTCGAGACAGGGCAACCAGCCCCAGCATTTT
TRBD1	.	TRBJ1-6	TRBV5-4	CASSIEDRGNSPLHF	TGTGCCAGCAGCATAGAGGACAGGGGTAATTCACCCCTCCACTTT
TRBD1	.	TRBJ1-1	TRBV24-1	CATSEGAWTEAFF	TGTGCCACCAGCGAGGGGGCTTGGACTGAAGCTTTCTTT
.	.	TRBJ2-5	TRBV5-5	CASSLRAGLLETQYF	TGTGCCAGCAGCTTGCGGGCAGGGTTGTTGGAGACCCAGTACTTC
.	once	TRBJ1-5	TRBV5-5	CASSSDRKNQPQHF	TGTGCCAGCAGCTCGGACAGAAAGAATCAGCCCCAGCATTTT
.	once	TRBJ2-1	TRBV20-1	CSASENPITNEQFF	TGCAGTGCTAGTGAGAATCCTATTACGAATGAGCAGTTCTTC